The clone carrying this T cell receptor beta chain has only a few counts. This entry comes from a study of T-cell memory formation after mild COVID-19. TCRdb ran MiXCR on the 5' RACE reads and lists one entry per CDR3 protein. The sample contains approximately 440,000 distinct CDR3 sequences, 20% of which appear only once. V was clipped by 7 bases and J by 0 bases, with 16 bases between them. Germline CDR1 is DFQATT and CDR2 is SNEGSKA (reference sequence). The CDR3 spans 14 residues. This receptor was taken from an adult woman who had mild COVID-19 (a few samples of this study predate the infection). Cell type and time point are not known. The sequenced sample was PBMCs or a T cell subset sorted from them (not recorded which). This chain connects TRBV20-1 to TRBJ2-7; no clear D. The CDR3: CSGPDTASSYEQYF. The CDR3, as DNA: TGCAGTGGACCCGACACTGCAAGCTCCTACGAGCAGTACTTC.